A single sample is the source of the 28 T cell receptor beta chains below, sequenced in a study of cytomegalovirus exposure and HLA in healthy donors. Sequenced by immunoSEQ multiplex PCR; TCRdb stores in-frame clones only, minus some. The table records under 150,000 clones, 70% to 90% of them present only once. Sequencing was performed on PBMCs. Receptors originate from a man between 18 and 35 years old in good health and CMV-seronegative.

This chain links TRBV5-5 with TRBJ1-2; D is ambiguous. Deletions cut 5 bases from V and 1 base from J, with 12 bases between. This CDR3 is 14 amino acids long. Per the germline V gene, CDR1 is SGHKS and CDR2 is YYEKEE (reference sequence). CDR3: CASSPEANNYGYTF. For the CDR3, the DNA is TGTGCCAGCAGTCCTGAGGCCAATAACTATGGCTACACCTTC.

The CDR3 nucleotides read TGTGCCAGCAGGTCCCAGGGGTATGAGCAGTTCTTC. This gives the protein CASRSQGYEQFF. The genes are TRBV11-2 and TRBJ2-1; weak D call: TRBD1 (6 bases). Between the trimmed V and J ends, which lost 6 bases and 8 bases, there was a span of 11 bases. The CDR3 totals 12 residues. Germline V gives CDR1 SGHAT, CDR2 FQNNGV. Full variable domain (outside the CDR3, taken from reference TRBV11-2 and TRBJ2-1): EAGVAQSPRYKIIEKRQSVAFWCNPISGHATLYWYQQILGQGPKLLIQFQNNGVVDDSQLPKDRFSAERLKGVDSTLKIQPAKLEDSAVYLCASRSQGYEQFFGPGTRLTVL.

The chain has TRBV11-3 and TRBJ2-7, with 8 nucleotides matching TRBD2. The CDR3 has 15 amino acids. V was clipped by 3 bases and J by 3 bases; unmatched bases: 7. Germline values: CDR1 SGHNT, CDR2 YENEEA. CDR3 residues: CASSLEAGGHYEQYF. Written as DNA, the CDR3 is TGTGCCAGCAGCTTGGAGGCGGGGGGCCACTACGAGCAGTACTTC.

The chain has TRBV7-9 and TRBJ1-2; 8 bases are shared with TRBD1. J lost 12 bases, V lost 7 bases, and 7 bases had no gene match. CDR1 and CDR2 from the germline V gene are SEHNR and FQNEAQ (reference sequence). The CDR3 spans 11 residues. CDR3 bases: TGTGCCAGCAATAGGGACAGGTTTCACACCTTC. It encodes CASNRDRFHTF. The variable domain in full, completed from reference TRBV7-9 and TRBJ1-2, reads DTGVSQNPRHKITKRGQNVTFRCDPISEHNRLYWYRQTLGQGPEFLTYFQNEAQLEKSRLLSDRFSAERPKGSFSTLEIQRTEQGDSAMYLCASNRDRFHTFGSGTRLTVV.

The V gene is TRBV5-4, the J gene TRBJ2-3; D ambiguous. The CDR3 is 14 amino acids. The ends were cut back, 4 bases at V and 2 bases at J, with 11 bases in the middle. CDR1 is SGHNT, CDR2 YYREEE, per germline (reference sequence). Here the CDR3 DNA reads TGTGCCAGCAGCCTACCAACTTTCACAGATACGCAGTATTTT. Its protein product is CASSLPTFTDTQYF.

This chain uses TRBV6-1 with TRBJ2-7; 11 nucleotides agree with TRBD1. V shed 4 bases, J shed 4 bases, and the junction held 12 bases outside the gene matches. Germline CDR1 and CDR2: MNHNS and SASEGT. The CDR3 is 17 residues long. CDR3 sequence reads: CASSARTGGGSGYEQYF. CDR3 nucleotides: TGTGCCAGCAGTGCAAGGACAGGGGGCGGGAGTGGTTACGAGCAGTACTTC.

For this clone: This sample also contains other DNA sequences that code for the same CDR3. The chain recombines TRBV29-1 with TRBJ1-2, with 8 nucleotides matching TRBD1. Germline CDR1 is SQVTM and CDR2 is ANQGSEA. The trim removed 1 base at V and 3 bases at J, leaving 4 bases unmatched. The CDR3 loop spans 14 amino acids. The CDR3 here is CSVEGRGLDYGYTF. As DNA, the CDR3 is TGCAGCGTTGAAGGCAGGGGGCTGGACTATGGCTACACCTTC.

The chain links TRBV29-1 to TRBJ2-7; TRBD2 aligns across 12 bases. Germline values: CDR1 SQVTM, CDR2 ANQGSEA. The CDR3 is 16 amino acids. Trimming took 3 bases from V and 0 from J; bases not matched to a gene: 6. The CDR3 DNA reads TGCAGCGTTGATAAAGGACTAGCGGGATCCTCCTACGAGCAGTACTTC. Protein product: CSVDKGLAGSSYEQYF.

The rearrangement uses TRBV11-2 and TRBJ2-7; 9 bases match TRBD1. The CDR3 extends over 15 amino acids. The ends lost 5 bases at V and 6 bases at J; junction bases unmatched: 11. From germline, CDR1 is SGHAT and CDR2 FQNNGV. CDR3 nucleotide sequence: TGTGCCAGCAGCCGTCAGGGGACAGGGTCCCCCGAGCAGTACTTC. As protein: CASSRQGTGSPEQYF. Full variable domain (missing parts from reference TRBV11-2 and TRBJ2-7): EAGVAQSPRYKIIEKRQSVAFWCNPISGHATLYWYQQILGQGPKLLIQFQNNGVVDDSQLPKDRFSAERLKGVDSTLKIQPAKLEDSAVYLCASSRQGTGSPEQYFGPGTRLTVT.

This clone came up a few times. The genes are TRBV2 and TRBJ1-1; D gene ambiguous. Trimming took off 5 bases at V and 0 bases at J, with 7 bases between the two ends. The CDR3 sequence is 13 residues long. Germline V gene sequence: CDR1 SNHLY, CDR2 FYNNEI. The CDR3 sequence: CASSFAMNTEAFF. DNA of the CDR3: TGTGCCAGCAGTTTCGCTATGAACACTGAAGCTTTCTTT. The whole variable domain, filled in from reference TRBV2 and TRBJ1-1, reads EPEVTQTPSHQVTQMGQEVILRCVPISNHLYFYWYRQILGQKVEFLVSFYNNEISEKSEIFDDQFSVERPDGSNFTLKIRSTKLEDSAMYFCASSFAMNTEAFFGQGTRLTVV.

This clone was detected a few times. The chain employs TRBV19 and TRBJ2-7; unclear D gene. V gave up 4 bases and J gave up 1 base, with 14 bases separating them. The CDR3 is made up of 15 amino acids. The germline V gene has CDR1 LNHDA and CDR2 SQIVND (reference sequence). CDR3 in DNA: TGTGCCAGTAGTACCGACTGGAGCTCTTCCTACGAGCAGTACTTC. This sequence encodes CASSTDWSSSYEQYF.

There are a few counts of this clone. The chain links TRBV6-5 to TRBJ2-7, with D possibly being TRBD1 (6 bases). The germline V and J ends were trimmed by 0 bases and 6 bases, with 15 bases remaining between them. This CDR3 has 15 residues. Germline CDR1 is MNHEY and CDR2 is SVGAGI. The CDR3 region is CASSYSRDTALEQYF. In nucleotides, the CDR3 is TGTGCCAGCAGTTACTCTCGGGACACCGCCCTCGAGCAGTACTTC.

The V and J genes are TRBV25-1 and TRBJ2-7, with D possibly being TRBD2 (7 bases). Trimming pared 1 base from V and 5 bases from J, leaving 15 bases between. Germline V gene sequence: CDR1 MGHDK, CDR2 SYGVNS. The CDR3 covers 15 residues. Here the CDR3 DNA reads TGTGCCAGCAGTGAATGGGGGGGCCATGATAACGAGCAGTACTTC. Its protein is CASSEWGGHDNEQYF.

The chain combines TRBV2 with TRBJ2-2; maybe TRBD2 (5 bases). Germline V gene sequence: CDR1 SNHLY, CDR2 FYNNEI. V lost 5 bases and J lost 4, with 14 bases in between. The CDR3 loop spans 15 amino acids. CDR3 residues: CASSPSSGGTGELFF. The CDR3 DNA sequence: TGTGCCAGCAGTCCTAGCAGTGGTGGCACCGGGGAGCTGTTTTTT. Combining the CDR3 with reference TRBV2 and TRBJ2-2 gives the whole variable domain EPEVTQTPSHQVTQMGQEVILRCVPISNHLYFYWYRQILGQKVEFLVSFYNNEISEKSEIFDDQFSVERPDGSNFTLKIRSTKLEDSAMYFCASSPSSGGTGELFFGEGSRLTVL.

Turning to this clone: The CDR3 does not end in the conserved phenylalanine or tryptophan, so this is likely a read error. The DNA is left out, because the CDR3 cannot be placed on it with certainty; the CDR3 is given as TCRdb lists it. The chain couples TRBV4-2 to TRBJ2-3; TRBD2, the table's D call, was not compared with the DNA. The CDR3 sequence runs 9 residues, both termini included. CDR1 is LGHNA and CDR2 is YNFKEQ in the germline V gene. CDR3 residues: CASSLHEVE.

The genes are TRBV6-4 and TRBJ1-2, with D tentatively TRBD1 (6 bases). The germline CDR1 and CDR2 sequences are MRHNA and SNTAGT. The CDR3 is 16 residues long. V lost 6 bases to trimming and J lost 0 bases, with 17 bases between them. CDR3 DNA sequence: TGTGCCAGCAGCGATACTCAGGGGACCACTAACTATGGCTACACCTTC. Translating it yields CASSDTQGTTNYGYTF.

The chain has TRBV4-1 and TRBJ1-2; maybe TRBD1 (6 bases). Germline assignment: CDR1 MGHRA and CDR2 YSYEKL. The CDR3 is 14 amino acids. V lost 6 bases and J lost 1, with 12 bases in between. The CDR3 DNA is TGCGCCAGCAGAAGGGACATTAATAACTATGGCTACACCTTC. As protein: CASRRDINNYGYTF.

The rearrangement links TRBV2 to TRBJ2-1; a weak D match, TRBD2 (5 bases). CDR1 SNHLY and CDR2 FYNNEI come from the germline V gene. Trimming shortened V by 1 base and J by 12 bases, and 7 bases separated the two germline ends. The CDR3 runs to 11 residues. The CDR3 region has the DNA TGTGCCAGCAGTGAAGAGGCGGGGCAGTTCTTC. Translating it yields CASSEEAGQFF. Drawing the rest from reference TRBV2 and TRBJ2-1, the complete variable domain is EPEVTQTPSHQVTQMGQEVILRCVPISNHLYFYWYRQILGQKVEFLVSFYNNEISEKSEIFDDQFSVERPDGSNFTLKIRSTKLEDSAMYFCASSEEAGQFFGPGTRLTVL.

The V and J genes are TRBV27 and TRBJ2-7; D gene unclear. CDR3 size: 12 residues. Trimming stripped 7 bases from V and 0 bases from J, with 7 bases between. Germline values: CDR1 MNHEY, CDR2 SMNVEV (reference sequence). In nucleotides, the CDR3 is TGTGCCAGCATGCGGAGCTCCTACGAGCAGTACTTC. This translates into CASMRSSYEQYF.

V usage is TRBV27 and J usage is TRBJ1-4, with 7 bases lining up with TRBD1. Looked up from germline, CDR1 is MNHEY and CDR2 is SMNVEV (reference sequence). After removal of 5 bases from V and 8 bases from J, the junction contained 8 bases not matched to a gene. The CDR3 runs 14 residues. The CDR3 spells CASSATGVWEKLFF. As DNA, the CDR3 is TGTGCCAGCAGTGCTACAGGGGTTTGGGAAAAACTGTTTTTT.

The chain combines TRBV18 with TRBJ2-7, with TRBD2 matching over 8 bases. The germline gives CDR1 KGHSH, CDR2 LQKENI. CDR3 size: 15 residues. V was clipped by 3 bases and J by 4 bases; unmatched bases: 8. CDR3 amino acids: CASSPPGGGKYEQYF. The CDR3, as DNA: TGTGCCAGCTCACCCCCGGGGGGGGGTAAGTACGAGCAGTACTTC.

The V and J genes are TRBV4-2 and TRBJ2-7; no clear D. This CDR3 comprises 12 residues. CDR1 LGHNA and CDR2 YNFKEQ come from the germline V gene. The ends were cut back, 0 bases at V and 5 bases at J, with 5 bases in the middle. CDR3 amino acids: CASSQDANEQYF. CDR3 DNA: TGTGCCAGCAGCCAAGATGCGAACGAGCAGTACTTC.

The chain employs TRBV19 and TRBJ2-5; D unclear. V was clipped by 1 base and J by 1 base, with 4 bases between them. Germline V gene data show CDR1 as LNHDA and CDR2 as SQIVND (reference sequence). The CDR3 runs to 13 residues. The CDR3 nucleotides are TGTGCCAGTAGTATAGCGTTCCAAGAGACCCAGTACTTC. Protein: CASSIAFQETQYF.

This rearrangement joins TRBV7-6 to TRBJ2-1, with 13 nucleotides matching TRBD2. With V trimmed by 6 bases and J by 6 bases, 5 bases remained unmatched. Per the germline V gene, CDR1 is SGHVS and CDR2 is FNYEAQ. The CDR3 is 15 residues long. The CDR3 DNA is TGTGCCAGCAGAGAGACTAGCGGGGGGCCCAATGAGCAGTTCTTC. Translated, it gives CASRETSGGPNEQFF.

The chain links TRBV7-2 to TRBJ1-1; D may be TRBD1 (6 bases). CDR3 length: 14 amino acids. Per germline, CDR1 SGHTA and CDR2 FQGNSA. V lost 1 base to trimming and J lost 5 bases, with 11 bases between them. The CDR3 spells CASSLGGGGTEAFF. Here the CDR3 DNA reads TGTGCCAGCAGCTTAGGAGGGGGTGGTACTGAAGCTTTCTTT.

The CDR3 region is CSAIPLETQYF. CDR3 nucleotides: TGCAGTGCTATCCCACTGGAGACCCAGTACTTC. This chain joins TRBV20-1 and TRBJ2-5; no definite D call. This CDR3 has 11 amino acids. Per germline, CDR1 DFQATT and CDR2 SNEGSKA (reference sequence). The V and J ends lost 4 bases and 5 bases respectively, with 8 bases between them.

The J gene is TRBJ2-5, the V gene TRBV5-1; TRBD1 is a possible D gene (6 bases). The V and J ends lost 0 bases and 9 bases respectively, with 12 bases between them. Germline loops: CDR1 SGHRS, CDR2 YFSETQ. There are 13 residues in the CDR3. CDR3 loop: CASSLVDSGAQYF. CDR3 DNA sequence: TGCGCCAGCAGCTTGGTGGATTCAGGGGCCCAGTACTTC.

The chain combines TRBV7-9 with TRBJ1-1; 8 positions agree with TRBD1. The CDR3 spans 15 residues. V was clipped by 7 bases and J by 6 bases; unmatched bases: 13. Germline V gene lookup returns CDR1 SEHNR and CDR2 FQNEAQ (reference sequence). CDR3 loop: CASTPTGGKLAEAFF. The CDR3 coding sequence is TGTGCCAGCACCCCCACAGGGGGAAAGTTAGCTGAAGCTTTCTTT.